Each of the 24 T cell receptor beta chains below was sequenced from the same sample in a study of regulatory T cells in long-lasting Graves disease. With iRepertoire HTBI primers and Arm-PCR of CDR3 regions, TCR beta libraries were built. TCRdb redid the calling of the multiplex PCR reads with MiXCR, one entry per CDR3 protein. The repertoire has 550,000 to 650,000 distinct CDR3 sequences, 15% to 20% of them found once; the top ten carry around 12%. Time point reported: newly diagnosed GD, antithyroid drugs for less than 3 months. PBMCs were the source of the RNA used for TCR sequencing. This sample also appeared in a second study, on T cells in Graves' hyperthyroidism and ophthalmopathy.

Material: peripheral blood mononuclear cells (PBMCs), obtained at new diagnosis, from a patient treated with antithyroid drugs. These receptors were taken from a man between 18 and 29 years old with Graves disease.

This clonotype was recorded at least ten times. The chain uses TRBV30 and TRBJ1-1; D is perhaps TRBD1 (5 bases). Germline lookup yields CDR1 GTSNPN and CDR2 SVGIG (reference sequence). V gave up 2 bases and J gave up 0 bases, with 10 bases separating them. The CDR3 covers 14 residues. The CDR3 region has the DNA TGTGCCTGGAGTCCGGGACCTATGAACACTGAAGCTTTCTTT. Translated: CAWSPGPMNTEAFF.

This clonotype was recorded many times. The rearrangement joins TRBV7-9 to TRBJ2-1; a possible D gene is TRBD2 (6 bases). The V end lost 1 base, the J end lost 3 bases, and 7 bases lay between the germline ends. In germline, CDR1 is SEHNR, CDR2 FQNEAQ (reference sequence). CDR3 length: 14 amino acids. The CDR3 nucleotides are TGTGCCAGCAGCTTAGGAGCGGGCTACAATGAGCAGTTCTTC. It codes for CASSLGAGYNEQFF.

The chain uses TRBV19 and TRBJ2-1, with TRBD1 as a possible D gene (6 bases). Trimming took off 5 bases at V and 7 bases at J, with 21 bases between the two ends. Looked up from germline, CDR1 is LNHDA and CDR2 is SQIVND (reference sequence). The CDR3 sequence is 16 residues long. The CDR3 DNA reads TGTGCCAGTAGTTTAACACCCCAGGGGTGGGCAAATGAGCAGTTCTTC. It is translated as CASSLTPQGWANEQFF.

The V call is TRBV4-2, the J call TRBJ2-1, with 10 bases aligning to TRBD2. The CDR3 spans 15 residues. The germline gives CDR1 LGHNA, CDR2 YNFKEQ. The ends lost 0 bases at V and 5 bases at J; junction bases unmatched: 1. CDR3 bases: TGTGCCAGCAGCCAAGAGCTAGCGGGGGACAATGAGCAGTTCTTC. It encodes CASSQELAGDNEQFF.

J is TRBJ2-5 and V is TRBV29-1; 8 bases align to TRBD2. This CDR3 region has 14 residues. With 7 bases clipped from V and 8 bases from J, the junction kept 15 bases outside the gene matches. Germline V lookup: CDR1 SQVTM, CDR2 ANQGSEA. The chain's CDR3 is CSGSYGGRMGTQYF. Here the CDR3 DNA reads TGCAGCGGATCCTATGGCGGGAGGATGGGAACCCAGTACTTC. Full variable domain (outside the CDR3, taken from reference TRBV29-1 and TRBJ2-5): SAVISQKPSRDICQRGTSLTIQCQVDSQVTMMFWYRQQPGQSLTLIATANQGSEATYESGFVIDKFPISRPNLTFSTLTVSNMSPEDSSIYLCSGSYGGRMGTQYFGPGTRLLVL.

The V call is TRBV29-1, the J call TRBJ2-1, with D perhaps matching TRBD1 (6 bases). This CDR3 region has 11 residues. V lost 0 bases and J 15 bases, leaving 12 bases between the germline ends. Germline CDR1 reads SQVTM; CDR2 reads ANQGSEA. CDR3 nucleotide sequence: TGCAGCGTTGAAGACGGGCAGGGGAGGTTCTTC. It specifies CSVEDGQGRFF.

The chain links TRBV30 to TRBJ2-1, with D perhaps given as TRBD1 or TRBD2 (5 bases each). Germline V gives CDR1 GTSNPN, CDR2 SVGIG (reference sequence). Trimming pared 5 bases from V and 3 bases from J, leaving 14 bases between. The CDR3 runs 14 residues. In DNA, the CDR3 is TGTGCCTGGGCAGACAGCGGCCACTACAATGAGCAGTTCTTC. It specifies CAWADSGHYNEQFF.

This clonotype was seen ten or more times. J is TRBJ2-7 and V is TRBV5-1, with a possible D match to TRBD2 (5 bases). This CDR3 spans 19 amino acids. CDR1 is SGHRS, CDR2 YFSETQ, per germline. Trimming cost V 2 bases and J 3 bases, with 27 bases left between them. CDR3 DNA: TGCGCCAGCAGCTTCACACTATTTCCCGCCATCGGGGAGTTCTACGAGCAGTACTTC. As protein: CASSFTLFPAIGEFYEQYF.

This clonotype showed up many times. The chain employs TRBV6-1 and TRBJ2-7; 9 bases map to TRBD2. The CDR3 consists of 16 residues. CDR1 MNHNS and CDR2 SASEGT come from the germline V gene. V shed 7 bases, J shed 7 bases, and the junction held 17 bases outside the gene matches. CDR3 DNA: TGTGCCAGCACTCCCGGGTGGGTAGCGGGAGCTCTTGAGCAGTACTTC. The encoded protein is CASTPGWVAGALEQYF.

In this sample, this clonotype turned up a few times. The junction departs from germline at one end; a sequencing error may be responsible. J is TRBJ1-6 and V is TRBV19; no definite D call. CDR1 is LNHDA and CDR2 is SQIVND in the germline V gene (reference sequence). The CDR3 has 15 amino acids. Written as DNA, the CDR3 is TGTGCCAGCAGTATCGGACTCTCCTATAATTCACCCCTCCACTTT. Protein product: CASSIGLSYNSPLHF.

The table lists this clonotype with many counts. The V call is TRBV3-1, the J call TRBJ1-2; D gene uncertain. Germline lookup yields CDR1 LGHDT and CDR2 YNNKEL (reference sequence). This CDR3 contains 15 residues. V was shortened by 2 bases and J by 4 bases, with 14 bases between the two germline ends. The CDR3, as DNA: TGTGCCAGCAGCCAATCGGGAGTTATGAGCTATGGCTACACCTTC. It yields the protein CASSQSGVMSYGYTF.

This clonotype was counted ten times or more. The gene calls are TRBV11-2 and TRBJ2-5; D might be TRBD2 (6 bases). Germline V lookup: CDR1 SGHAT, CDR2 FQNNGV. V was pared by 5 bases and J by 3 bases, with 19 bases between. CDR3 length: 16 amino acids. The CDR3 region is CASSPSSVGKKETQYF. As DNA, the CDR3 is TGTGCCAGCAGCCCCTCTAGCGTGGGGAAAAAAGAGACCCAGTACTTC.

This clonotype was seen repeatedly, ten times or more. The chain has TRBV5-1 and TRBJ2-7; 8 positions agree with TRBD1. Germline V lookup: CDR1 SGHRS, CDR2 YFSETQ. V shed 3 bases and J 3 bases; nucleotides not matched to a gene: 17. This CDR3 contains 18 residues. The CDR3 loop reads CASSSHPQSGTGLYEQYF. In DNA, the CDR3 is TGCGCCAGCAGCTCGCATCCCCAATCCGGGACAGGCCTCTACGAGCAGTACTTC.

This clonotype was counted a few times. At one of its ends the junction is not consistent with the germline gene, which may arise from a read error. The rearrangement joins TRBV5-1 to TRBJ2-7; D call uncertain. Looked up from germline, CDR1 is SGHRS and CDR2 is YFSETQ. The CDR3 runs to 16 residues. The DNA for the CDR3 is TGTGCCAGCAGCTCCCAAATCTGGCTAGGGTTGGTCGAGCAGTACTTC. Translation gives CASSSQIWLGLVEQYF.

This clonotype was picked up many times. The rearrangement links TRBV12-3 or TRBV12-4 to TRBJ2-7, with D possibly being TRBD1 (6 bases). The CDR3 covers 14 residues. V gave up 7 bases and J gave up 3 bases, with 16 bases separating them. The CDR3 DNA is TGTGCCAGCAACCAAGACGGACAGAGCTACGAGCAGTACTTC. Translating gives CASNQDGQSYEQYF.

This clonotype was recorded many times. V is TRBV28 and J is TRBJ2-2; 7 bases are shared with TRBD2. The length of the CDR3 is 17 residues. The V segment lost 5 bases and the J segment 5 bases; nucleotides outside the gene matches: 14. Germline lookup yields CDR1 MDHEN and CDR2 SYDVKM. The CDR3, as DNA: TGTGCCAGCAGTCTTTCAACGTGGGAGGGCTCTACCGGGGAGCTGTTTTTT. Amino acid sequence: CASSLSTWEGSTGELFF.

This clonotype was counted only a few times. The chain employs TRBV7-8 and TRBJ1-4; 10 nucleotides agree with TRBD1. Germline CDR1 and CDR2: SGHVS and FQNEAQ. This CDR3 spans 16 amino acids. The J segment lost 2 bases and the V segment lost 5 bases, leaving 5 bases of the junction unmatched. CDR3 DNA sequence: TGTGCCAGCAGCCCCGGGACAGGGGCTACTAATGAAAAACTGTTTTTT. It encodes CASSPGTGATNEKLFF.

This clonotype has at least ten counts. The DNA of the CDR3 is TGTGCCAGCAGTCCTTCGGGGGTATTAGAGACCCAGTACTTC. Translated, it gives CASSPSGVLETQYF. The chain combines TRBV28 with TRBJ2-5, with D maybe TRBD2 (6 bases). There are 14 residues in the CDR3. V was pared by 5 bases and J by 4 bases, with 14 bases between. The V gene's germline CDR1 is MDHEN and CDR2 SYDVKM.

This clonotype was counted many times. The rearrangement uses TRBV20-1 and TRBJ2-3, with a weak D call TRBD2 (5 bases). V lost 0 bases and J 3 bases, leaving 16 bases between the germline ends. Per the germline V gene, CDR1 is DFQATT and CDR2 is SNEGSKA (reference sequence). The CDR3 is 16 residues long. CDR3 DNA sequence: TGCAGTGCTAGAGATCGTCTAGCACTACTTACAGATACGCAGTATTTT. It encodes CSARDRLALLTDTQYF.

This chain joins TRBV9 and TRBJ2-7; 11 positions agree with TRBD2. The V gene end was trimmed by 2 bases and the J gene end by 4 bases; junction bases not matched to a gene: 2. CDR3 length: 14 amino acids. Germline loops: CDR1 SGDLS, CDR2 YYNGEE. The CDR3 region is CASSVTSGMYEQYF. As DNA, the CDR3 is TGTGCCAGCAGCGTGACTAGCGGGATGTACGAGCAGTACTTC.

This clonotype was seen only a few times. V is TRBV29-1 and J is TRBJ1-2, with a possible D match to TRBD1 (6 bases). Trimming stripped 5 bases from V and 12 bases from J, with 19 bases between. CDR3 length: 12 residues. The germline CDR1 and CDR2 sequences are SQVTM and ANQGSEA. Here the CDR3 reads CSVHEDQGLHTF. The CDR3, as DNA: TGCAGCGTTCACGAAGACCAGGGGCTCCACACCTTC.

The V gene is TRBV20-1, the J gene TRBJ1-1, with unresolved D. Germline CDR1 and CDR2: DFQATT and SNEGSKA (reference sequence). The CDR3 runs to 13 residues. V dropped 0 bases and J dropped 3 bases, with 8 bases sitting between them. The CDR3 nucleotides read TGCAGTGCTAGAGATGGTATCTACACTGAAGCTTTCTTT. Translated, it gives CSARDGIYTEAFF.

The rearrangement links TRBV5-8 to TRBJ2-1, with 8 bases fitting TRBD2. The CDR3 runs to 15 residues. V shed 2 bases, J shed 4 bases, and the junction held 5 bases outside the gene matches. Looked up from germline, CDR1 is SGHTS and CDR2 is YDEGEE. The chain's CDR3 is CASSLNLAGYNEQFF. For the CDR3, the DNA is TGTGCCAGCAGCTTAAACCTAGCGGGTTACAATGAGCAGTTCTTC.

This clonotype was recorded a few times. The V and J genes are TRBV6-1 and TRBJ1-2; D is unclear. This CDR3 has 13 residues. The germline gives CDR1 MNHNS, CDR2 SASEGT. The V gene lost 3 bases and the J gene lost 7 bases, with 12 bases spanning the gap. The DNA for the CDR3 is TGTGCCAGCAGTGACAACCTCGATTCTGGCTACACCTTC. As protein: CASSDNLDSGYTF.